The clone carrying this T cell receptor beta chain was found many times. One end of the junction fails to match germline, which may point to a read error. The TCR beta CDR3 regions underwent amplification using RNA transcripts as the source. Initially, a first-round RT-PCR of the TCR CDR3 employed the HTBI primer set. TCRdb fed the multiplex PCR reads into MiXCR, producing one record per CDR3 protein. The sample lists hundreds of thousands of distinct CDR3 sequences; 20% to 25% were seen once. The data derive from a study of T cells in Graves' hyperthyroidism and ophthalmopathy. Background on the study: Peripheral blood sampling occurred at initial diagnosis, before any treatment.

It was uncontrolled infection, other autoimmune disease, pregnancy or lactation that excluded patients. Preceding any ophthalmopathy symptoms, the blood sample dates from first hyperthyroidism diagnosis. PBMCs were derived from 10 ml fresh peripheral blood. The CDR3 extends over 12 amino acids. Germline CDR1 and CDR2: SGHAT and FQNNGV. The chain recombines TRBV11-2 with TRBJ2-7; D unresolved. This receptor was taken from a middle-aged man with Graves' hyperthyroidism that later progressed to Graves' ophthalmopathy. The sequencing sample was made of blood. The CDR3 loop is CASSLGSYEQYF. CDR3 DNA sequence: TGTGCCAGCAGTTTAGGGTCCTACGAGCAGTACTTC.